Listed below are T cell receptor beta chains from one sample, sequenced in a study of Ad26.COV2.S vaccination and SARS-CoV-2 variants. Produced via immunoSEQ multiplex PCR; TCRdb's table is partial and in-frame only. The table has some 640,000 clones, more than 80% seen once. The material was peripheral blood, obtained in a trial of Ad26.COV2.S vaccine versus placebo. These receptors originate from a person between 18 and 59 years old who received the Ad26.COV2.S COVID-19 vaccine or a placebo. Both conserved end residues are part of each CDR3. D genes are given only for firm matches. Clone size appears in some rows only: once, few, many, or a class for an expanded clone.

15	.	TRBJ2-5	.	TRBV19	CASTQRLALQETQYF	TGTGCCAGTACCCAGAGACTGGCCCTACAAGAGACCCAGTACTTC
19	once	TRBJ2-7	TRBD2	TRBV15	CATPALSGGRGTVPYEQYF	TGTGCCACGCCTGCCCTCAGTGGCGGGAGAGGCACGGTCCCCTACGAGCAGTACTTC
15	.	TRBJ2-2	TRBD1	TRBV24-1	CATSDLGTGTGELFF	TGTGCCACCAGTGACCTGGGGACAGGCACCGGGGAGCTGTTTTTT
13	.	TRBJ1-1	TRBD1	TRBV6-5	CASSYGTGLKAFF	TGTGCCAGCAGTTACGGGACAGGGCTAAAAGCTTTCTTT
13	.	TRBJ2-2	.	TRBV2	CASSVGGTGELFF	TGTGCCAGCAGTGTTGGTGGCACCGGGGAGCTGTTTTTT
13	.	TRBJ2-2	.	TRBV12-3/TRBV12-4	CASSLAGTGELFF	TGTGCCAGCAGTTTGGCGGGCACCGGGGAGCTGTTTTTT
16	many	TRBJ1-4	TRBD1	TRBV7-9	CASSFTTGGSNEKLFF	TGTGCCAGCAGTTTCACAACAGGGGGCTCTAATGAAAAACTGTTTTTT
13	.	TRBJ2-6	.	TRBV7-3	CASSFSGANVLTF	TGTGCCAGCAGCTTCTCTGGGGCCAACGTCCTGACTTTC
15	.	TRBJ2-1	TRBD2	TRBV18	CASSPLAGHYNEQFF	TGTGCCAGCTCACCACTAGCGGGTCATTACAATGAGCAGTTCTTC
14	few	TRBJ1-1	.	TRBV7-3	CASSPAGTTSEAFF	TGTGCCAGCAGCCCAGCCGGGACCACCAGTGAAGCTTTCTTT
14	once	TRBJ2-7	TRBD2	TRBV27	CASSSPSGTYEQYF	TGTGCCAGCAGTTCACCTAGCGGAACCTACGAGCAGTACTTC
15	.	TRBJ1-2	.	TRBV9	CASSVNGRANYGYTF	TGTGCCAGCAGCGTAAATGGCAGGGCTAACTATGGCTACACCTTC
15	once	TRBJ2-6	.	TRBV2	CASRDQSSGANVLTF	TGTGCCAGCAGGGACCAGAGCTCTGGGGCCAACGTCCTGACTTTC
12	.	TRBJ1-3	.	TRBV5-6	CASHLAGNTIYF	TGTGCCAGCCACTTGGCTGGAAACACCATATATTTT
16	.	TRBJ2-3	TRBD1	TRBV5-8	CASSLHPGQRTDTQYF	TGTGCCAGCAGCCTGCACCCGGGACAGCGCACAGATACGCAGTATTTT
13	.	TRBJ1-1	.	TRBV7-2	CASSRLTRKEAFF	TGTGCCAGCAGCCGCCTCACGAGGAAAGAAGCTTTCTTT
17	.	TRBJ2-3	TRBD1	TRBV30	CAWTEPVGQFFTDTQYF	TGTGCCTGGACCGAGCCAGTGGGACAGTTTTTCACAGATACGCAGTATTTT
11	.	TRBJ1-1	.	TRBV6-5	CASYTNTEAFF	TGTGCCTCTTACACGAACACTGAAGCTTTCTTT
14	.	TRBJ1-2	TRBD1	TRBV7-2	CASSPDRGPYGYTF	TGTGCCAGCAGCCCAGACAGGGGGCCCTATGGCTACACCTTC
14	.	TRBJ2-2	TRBD1	TRBV9	CASRTGGNTGELFF	TGTGCCAGCCGGACAGGGGGCAACACCGGGGAGCTGTTTTTT
12	.	TRBJ2-3	.	TRBV5-1	CASSTVTDTQYF	TGCGCCAGCAGCACCGTGACAGATACGCAGTATTTT
13	.	TRBJ1-5	TRBD1	TRBV19	CASGTGVRQPQHF	TGTGCCAGTGGGACAGGGGTTCGGCAGCCCCAGCATTTT
20	.	TRBJ1-5	.	TRBV21-1	CASSKGRNRMRGFSNQPQHF	TGTGCCAGCAGCAAAGGACGCAACAGGATGAGGGGCTTTAGCAATCAGCCCCAGCATTTT
13	once	TRBJ2-2	.	TRBV12-3/TRBV12-4	CASSLDAARELFF	TGTGCCAGCAGTTTAGACGCCGCACGGGAGCTGTTTTTT
15	few	TRBJ2-7	TRBD2	TRBV7-9	CASSEKSGLVGEQYF	TGTGCCAGCAGCGAAAAATCGGGACTAGTAGGCGAGCAGTACTTC
13	few	TRBJ1-5	.	TRBV18	CASSPGVNQPQHF	TGTGCCAGCTCACCAGGGGTTAATCAGCCCCAGCATTTT
15	once	TRBJ2-5	TRBD2	TRBV15	CATGRLAGGQETQYF	TGTGCCACCGGGAGACTAGCGGGGGGGCAAGAGACCCAGTACTTC
14	.	TRBJ2-7	.	TRBV2	CASSEIRASYEQYF	TGTGCCAGCAGTGAAATCAGAGCCAGCTACGAGCAGTACTTC
14	.	TRBJ2-5	TRBD1	TRBV2	CASRRQGATETQYF	TGTGCCAGCAGACGACAGGGGGCAACCGAGACCCAGTACTTC